This T cell receptor beta chain was profiled in a study of blood T cells in healthy people across ages. Study-wide results and caveats: In older individuals, TCR beta diversity per million T cells was lower, falling roughly linearly with age.

With respect to this clonotype: The target antigen is unknown.

With a J-beta primer mix and a sample-barcoded 5' primer, a second PCR ran roughly 6 to 11 cycles. From the 5' RACE reads, TCRdb called clonotypes with MiXCR, one entry per CDR3 protein. The sample lists 760,000 or so distinct CDR3 sequences; roughly 25% were seen once. Germline CDR1 SGHRS, CDR2 YFSETQ. The CDR3 has 13 residues. The sample was also linked to a second study, of T cells of mothers and their children. That paper adds: TCR recombination output is shaped by thymic selection similarly in related and unrelated pairs.

This sequence joins TRBV5-1 and TRBJ2-1, with 8 nucleotides matching TRBD1. Matching the DNA end better, TRBJ2-7 makes the J call doubtful. This TCR derives from a boy younger than 18 in good health. The sample comprised blood. The CDR3 DNA is TGCGCCAGCAGCGGACAGGGTTCTGGGGAGCAGTACTTC. It yields the protein CASSGQGSGEQYF.